This T cell receptor (beta chain) was identified during a study of shared clonotypes between healthy human individuals. Study-wide context: A couple of women and a few men aged 18 to 49 served as donors.

Per germline, CDR1 ENHRY and CDR2 SYGVKD. V gave up 5 bases and J gave up 1 base, with 11 bases separating them. The CDR3 consists of 14 residues. TCRdb keeps only in-frame clones here, not all; method: immunoSEQ multiplex PCR. The table lists about 1 million clones, around 76% of them singletons, with about 1.4% in the top ten. Sequencing was performed on memory CD4+ T cells sorted from blood. Specified subset: CD45RA-negative fraction. This chain links TRBV10-3 with TRBJ1-1; maybe TRBD1 (6 bases). This clonotype was sampled from a man between 18 and 35 years old in good health. Written as DNA, the CDR3 is TGTGCCATCAGTATTCCAGGGGAGAACACTGAAGCTTTCTTT. This sequence encodes CAISIPGENTEAFF.